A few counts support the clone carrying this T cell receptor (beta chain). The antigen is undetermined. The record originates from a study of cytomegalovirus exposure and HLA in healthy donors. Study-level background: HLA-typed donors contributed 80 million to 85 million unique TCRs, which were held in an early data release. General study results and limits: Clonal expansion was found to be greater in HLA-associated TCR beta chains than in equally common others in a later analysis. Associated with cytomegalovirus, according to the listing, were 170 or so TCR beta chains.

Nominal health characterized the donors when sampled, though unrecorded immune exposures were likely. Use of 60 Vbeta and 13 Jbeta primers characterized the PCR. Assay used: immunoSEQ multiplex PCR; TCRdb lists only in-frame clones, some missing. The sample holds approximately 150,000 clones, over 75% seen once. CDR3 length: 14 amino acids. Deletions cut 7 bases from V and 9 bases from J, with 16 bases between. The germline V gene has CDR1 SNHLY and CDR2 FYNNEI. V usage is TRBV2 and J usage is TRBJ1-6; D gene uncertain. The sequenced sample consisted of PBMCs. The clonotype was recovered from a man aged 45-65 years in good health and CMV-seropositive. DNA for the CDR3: TGTGCCAGCATCGAGGCAAGTGGCAGTTCACCCCTCCACTTT. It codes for CASIEASGSSPLHF.